This TCR beta chain was observed in a study of shared clonotypes between healthy human individuals. Study-wide findings and caveats: Incompleteness in sorted-subset sequencing, despite large depth, was shown by rarefaction. In contrast to clonotypes shared by all four donors, non-shared clonotypes had lower generation probabilities.

The assay was immunoSEQ multiplex PCR, and TCRdb's table has in-frame clones only and misses some. The sample comprises over a million clones, about 75% of which are singletons, and 1.2% to 1.5% rests with the top ten. This CDR3 has 14 residues. Germline V lookup: CDR1 LNHNV, CDR2 YYDKDF (reference sequence). The junction had 10 bases not matched to a gene; V was cut back by 4 bases and J by 8 bases. Points on this clone: As yet, its antigen is unknown.

The clonotype was recovered from a man younger than 35 in good health. The J gene is TRBJ1-2, the V gene TRBV15; 7 positions match TRBD1. Sequences were obtained from memory CD4+ T cells sorted from blood. Subset denoted: CD45RA-negative fraction. In DNA, the CDR3 is TGTGCCACCAGCACCTCATGGGAGGGGGCCGGCTACACCTTC. It yields the protein CATSTSWEGAGYTF. Complete variable domain (other parts from reference TRBV15 and TRBJ1-2): DAMVIQNPRYQVTQFGKPVTLSCSQTLNHNVMYWYQQKSSQAPKLLFHYYDKDFNNEADTPDNFQSRRPNTSFCFLDIRSPGLGDTAMYLCATSTSWEGAGYTFGSGTRLTVV.